This T cell receptor beta chain originates from a study of CD8 T cells in Susac syndrome. The authors carried out high-throughput sequencing of TCR beta. They applied it to CD8+ and CD4+ T cells obtained from blood. The CD8+ and CD4+ T cells were isolated magnetically using a negative isolation approach, whereas the TEMRA cells were enriched by FACS. An input of about 0.45 to 1 ug of RNA was subjected to reverse transcription using random hexamers. The CDR3 of TCR beta was amplified by immunoSEQ multiplex PCR across 54 Vbeta and 13 Jbeta. One entry per CDR3 protein results from TCRdb running MiXCR on the immunoSEQ multiplex PCR reads. The top ten clones hold 0.085% to 0.095% of a sample with 150,000 to 200,000 distinct CDR3 sequences, approximately 94% of them seen once. This CDR3 region has 13 residues. Germline values: CDR1 MNHEY, CDR2 SMNVEV (reference sequence). V was trimmed by 5 bases and J by 11 bases, leaving 18 bases between them.

The rearrangement uses TRBV27 and TRBJ1-1; D gene unclear. Sequenced sample: CD4+ T cells from PBMCs. This TCR came from a human donor with multiple sclerosis. DNA for the CDR3: TGTGCCAGCAGTCGCGGTCGGTACTCGGACGCTTTCTTT. Residues: CASSRGRYSDAFF.